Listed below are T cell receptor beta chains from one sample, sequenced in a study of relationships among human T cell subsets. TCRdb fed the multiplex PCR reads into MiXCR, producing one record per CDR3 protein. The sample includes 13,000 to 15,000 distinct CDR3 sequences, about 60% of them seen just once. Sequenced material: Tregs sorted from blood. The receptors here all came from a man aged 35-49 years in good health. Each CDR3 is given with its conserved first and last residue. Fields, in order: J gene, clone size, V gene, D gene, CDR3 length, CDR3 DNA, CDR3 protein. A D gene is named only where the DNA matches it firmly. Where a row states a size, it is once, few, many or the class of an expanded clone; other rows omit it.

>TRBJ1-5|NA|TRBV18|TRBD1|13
TGTGCCAGCTCACAGGACAGGCATCAGCCCCAGCATTTT
CASSQDRHQPQHF
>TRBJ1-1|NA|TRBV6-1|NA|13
TGTGCCAGCAGTGTACAGGGGAACACTGAAGCTTTCTTT
CASSVQGNTEAFF
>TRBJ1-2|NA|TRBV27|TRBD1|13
TGTGCCAGCAGTCCGGGGACAGTCTATGGCTACACCTTC
CASSPGTVYGYTF
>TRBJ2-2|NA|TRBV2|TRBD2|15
TGTGCCAGCCGCAGGACTAGCGGGAACACCGGGGAGCTGTTTTTT
CASRRTSGNTGELFF
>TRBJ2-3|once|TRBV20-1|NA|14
TGCAGTGCTCGGGAGCGGACGGAATTGTATACGCAGTATTTT
CSARERTELYTQYF
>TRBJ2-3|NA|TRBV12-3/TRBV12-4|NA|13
TGTGCCAGCAGAACTCCAGGCACAGATACGCAGTATTTT
CASRTPGTDTQYF
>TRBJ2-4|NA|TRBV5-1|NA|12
TGCGCCAGCAGCTTGTATCGGGACACCCTTTACTTC
CASSLYRDTLYF
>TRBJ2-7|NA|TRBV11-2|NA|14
TGTGCCAGCAGCTTAGAATCCAACTCCTACGAGCAGTACTTC
CASSLESNSYEQYF
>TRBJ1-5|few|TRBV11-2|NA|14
TGTGCCAGCAGCTGGCCGGGCTTCAATCAGCCCCAGCATTTT
CASSWPGFNQPQHF
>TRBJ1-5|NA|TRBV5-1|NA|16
TGCGCCAGCAGGCTAACCCCAGGTTATAGCAATCAGCCCCAGCATTTT
CASRLTPGYSNQPQHF
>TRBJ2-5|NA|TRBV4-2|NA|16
TGTGCCAGCAGCCAAGATCTCGGTCGGCTCCAAGAGACCCAGTACTTC
CASSQDLGRLQETQYF
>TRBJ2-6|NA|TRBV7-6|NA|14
TGTGCCAGCAGCCTTGGGGCTGGGGCCAACGTCCTGACTTTC
CASSLGAGANVLTF
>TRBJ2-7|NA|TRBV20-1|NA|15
TGCAGTGCTAGAGATCTCGGGGGCAAACCCTACGAGCAGTACTTC
CSARDLGGKPYEQYF
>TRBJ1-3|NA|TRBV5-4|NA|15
TGTGCCAGCAGCTTGTGGCAGACCCCTGGAAACACCATATATTTT
CASSLWQTPGNTIYF
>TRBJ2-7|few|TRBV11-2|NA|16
TGTGCCAGCAGCTTAGATCAGGGGCCCTTATACTACGAGCAGTACTTC
CASSLDQGPLYYEQYF
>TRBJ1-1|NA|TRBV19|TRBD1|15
TGTGCCAGTAGGGCTAAGGTACAGGGGGCCACTGAAGCTTTCTTT
CASRAKVQGATEAFF
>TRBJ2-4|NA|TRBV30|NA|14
TGTGCCTGGAGTACTGGGGGCGGCAAAAACATTCAGTACTTC
CAWSTGGGKNIQYF
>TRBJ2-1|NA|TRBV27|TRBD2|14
TGTGCCAGCAGTTTGACTAGCGGGAGTAATGAGCAGTTCTTC
CASSLTSGSNEQFF
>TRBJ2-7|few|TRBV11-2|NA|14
TGTGCCAGCAGTTTAGCACAGGGAAGGTACGAGCAGTACTTC
CASSLAQGRYEQYF
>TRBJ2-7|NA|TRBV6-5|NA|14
TGTGCCAGCAAGATCCCGACAGACATTTACGAGCAGTACTTC
CASKIPTDIYEQYF
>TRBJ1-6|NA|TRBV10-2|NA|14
TGCGCCAGCAGTGGTGGGGTCGACAATTCACCCCTCCACTTT
CASSGGVDNSPLHF
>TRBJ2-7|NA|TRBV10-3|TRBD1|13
TGTGCCCCTACCGGGACAGGGGGGAACGAGCAGTACTTC
CAPTGTGGNEQYF
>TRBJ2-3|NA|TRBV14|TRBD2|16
TGTGCCAGCAGCCCGGGACTAGCGCGATACACAGATACGCAGTATTTT
CASSPGLARYTDTQYF
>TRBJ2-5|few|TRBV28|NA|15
TGTGCCAGCAGTTTAAATCCAGCGGATGGAGAGACCCAGTACTTC
CASSLNPADGETQYF
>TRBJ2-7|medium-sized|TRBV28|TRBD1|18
TGTGCCAGCACTTCTGGCTCCCTCCGGGACAGGGGATACTACGAGCAGTACTTC
CASTSGSLRDRGYYEQYF
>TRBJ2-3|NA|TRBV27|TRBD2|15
TGTGCCAGCAGTTTAAGACTAGCGGGGGCAGATACGCAGTATTTC
CASSLRLAGADTQYF
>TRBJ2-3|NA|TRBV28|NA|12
TGTGCCAGCTATCCCTTCGACAACCCGCAGTACTTT
CASYPFDNPQYF
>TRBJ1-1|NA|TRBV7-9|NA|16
TGTGCCAGCAGCCTAAGGCCCGGGGCTCAGAACACTGAAGCTTTCTTT
CASSLRPGAQNTEAFF
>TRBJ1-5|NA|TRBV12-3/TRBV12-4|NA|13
TGTGCCAGCCAAGAGGAGAGCAATCAGCCCCAGCATTTT
CASQEESNQPQHF
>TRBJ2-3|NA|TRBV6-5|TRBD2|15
TGTGCCAGCAGTCTAGCGGGAGAAGTGGCAGATACGCAGTATTTT
CASSLAGEVADTQYF
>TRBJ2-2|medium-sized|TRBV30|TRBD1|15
TGTGCCTGGAGTGCCCGACAGGGTTGGACCGGGGAGCTGTTTTTT
CAWSARQGWTGELFF
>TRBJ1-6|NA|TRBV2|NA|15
TGTGCCAGCAGTGAAAGGCTCTCGGGGAATTCACCCCTCCACTTT
CASSERLSGNSPLHF
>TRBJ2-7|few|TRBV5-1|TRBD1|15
TGCGCCAGCAGCTTGGGACAGGGGAAATCCTACGAGCAGTACTTC
CASSLGQGKSYEQYF
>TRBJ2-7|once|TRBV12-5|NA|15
TGTGCTAGTGGTTTGCCCCGGACGGAGTGCATCTCGCAGTACTTC
CASGLPRTECISQYF
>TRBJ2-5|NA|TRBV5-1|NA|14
TGCGCCAGCAGCTTGCAAGGCAGAGAAGAGACCCAGTACTTC
CASSLQGREETQYF
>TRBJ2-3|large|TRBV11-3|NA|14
TGTGCCAGCAGCTTCGGTGCCACCACAGATACGCAGTATTTT
CASSFGATTDTQYF
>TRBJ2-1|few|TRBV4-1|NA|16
TGCGCCAGCAGCCAAGGTGGACTCATTTCCTACAATGAGCAGTTCTTC
CASSQGGLISYNEQFF
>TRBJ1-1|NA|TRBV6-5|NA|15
TGTGCCAGCAGTTACTCACAAGGAAGACCCACTGAAGCTTTCTTT
CASSYSQGRPTEAFF
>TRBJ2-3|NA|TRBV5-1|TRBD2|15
TGCGCCAGCAGCTTGATGGGGACTAACACAGATACGCAGTATTTT
CASSLMGTNTDTQYF
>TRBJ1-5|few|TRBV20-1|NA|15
TGCAGTGGCCAACCAGGTGCCGAGGGCAATCAGCCCCAGCATTTT
CSGQPGAEGNQPQHF
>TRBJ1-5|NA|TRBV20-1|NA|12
TGCAGTGCTAGGGAGGGTTCGAAGCCCCAGCATTTT
CSAREGSKPQHF
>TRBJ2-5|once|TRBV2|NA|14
TGTGCCAGCAGCGCACGGACCTCCCAAGAGACCCAGTACTTC
CASSARTSQETQYF
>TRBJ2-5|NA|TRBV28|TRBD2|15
TGTGTCATTGGGACTAGCGGGAGGCCCGGCGAGACCCAGTACTTC
CVIGTSGRPGETQYF
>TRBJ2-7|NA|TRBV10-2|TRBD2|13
TGCGCCAGCACCCAGCGGGAGGGCGGCGAGCAGTACTTC
CASTQREGGEQYF
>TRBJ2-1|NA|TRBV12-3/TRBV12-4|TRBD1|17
TGTGCCAGCAGTCGTATTAGGGGACAGGGGGGTTACAATGAGCAGTTCTTC
CASSRIRGQGGYNEQFF
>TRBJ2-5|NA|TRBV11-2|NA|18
TGTGCCAGCAGCTTAGATCCTACCCGGGGACTGATAAAAGAGACCCAGTACTTC
CASSLDPTRGLIKETQYF